These 17 T cell receptor beta chains originate from one sample sequenced in a study of early T cells in non-severe SARS-CoV-2 infection. MiXCR, applied by TCRdb to the 5' RACE reads, yields one record per CDR3 protein. Of 50,000 to 70,000 distinct CDR3 sequences listed, 12% are singletons. Sequences were obtained from whole blood. These receptors were taken from an adult who was a healthcare worker with PCR-confirmed SARS-CoV-2 infection or an uninfected control (not recorded which).

This clonotype has just a few counts. The chain carries TRBV10-3 and TRBJ1-5, with 9 bases fitting TRBD1. Germline V gives CDR1 ENHRY, CDR2 SYGVKD. V trimming: 2 bases; J trimming: 1 base; junction bases outside the gene matches: 3. CDR3 length: 16 amino acids. DNA of the CDR3: TGTGCCATCAGTGAGCAGGGACAGGGCAGCAATCAGCCCCAGCATTTT. Residues: CAISEQGQGSNQPQHF.

This chain links TRBV12-3 or TRBV12-4 with TRBJ2-7, with D possibly TRBD1 on 5 matching bases. The CDR3 runs to 12 residues. V shed 4 bases and J shed 4 bases, with 8 bases lying between them. The CDR3 is CASSSTEYEQYF. In DNA, the CDR3 is TGTGCCAGCAGTTCGACAGAGTACGAGCAGTACTTC.

This clonotype has a count of ten or more. V gene TRBV20-1 combines with J gene TRBJ2-3; D not resolved. The CDR3 runs to 14 residues. Germline V CDR1 and CDR2: DFQATT, SNEGSKA (reference sequence). V shed 7 bases and J shed 0 bases, with 14 bases lying between them. The CDR3 is CSVPYNPSTDTQYF. The CDR3 DNA reads TGCAGTGTCCCTTATAATCCTAGCACAGATACGCAGTATTTT.

This rearrangement joins TRBV3-1 to TRBJ2-7, with 16 bases that match TRBD2. After removal of 4 bases from V and 6 bases from J, the junction contained 12 bases not matched to a gene. The germline V gene has CDR1 LGHDT and CDR2 YNNKEL (reference sequence). The CDR3 extends over 18 amino acids. The CDR3 DNA sequence: TGTGCCAGCAGCCGCAACCTCGGGACTAGCGGGGGGGCTGGCGAGCAGTACTTC. It specifies CASSRNLGTSGGAGEQYF.

This clonotype has ten or more counts. V usage is TRBV12-3 or TRBV12-4 and J usage is TRBJ2-3; D unresolved. V lost 2 bases, J lost 14 bases, and 17 bases lay in between. This CDR3 spans 13 amino acids. CDR3 in DNA: TGTGCCAGCAGTTTACCGGGCCTCCCTGATAGGTATTTT. As protein: CASSLPGLPDRYF.

J is TRBJ2-5 and V is TRBV11-2, with 9 bases lining up with TRBD2. The CDR3 extends over 14 amino acids. Germline V CDR1 and CDR2: SGHAT, FQNNGV. Trimming at V came to 5 bases and at J to 3 bases, leaving 4 bases not matched to a gene. CDR3 in DNA: TGTGCCAGCAGCCTTCGACTAGCGGAAGAGACCCAGTACTTC. It codes for CASSLRLAEETQYF.

Many counts were recorded for this clonotype. The V gene is TRBV6-2 or TRBV6-3, the J gene TRBJ2-5; 7 nucleotides line up with TRBD1. CDR3 length: 14 residues. Per germline, CDR1 MNHEY and CDR2 SVGEGT. V was pared by 2 bases and J by 6 bases, with 6 bases of the junction left unmatched. In DNA, the CDR3 is TGTGCCAGCAGTTACGCGACAGGGTTTAAGACCCAGTACTTC. It encodes CASSYATGFKTQYF.

This chain links TRBV6-5 with TRBJ1-2, with D maybe TRBD1 (6 bases). The CDR3 spans 15 residues. Germline CDR1 and CDR2: MNHEY and SVGAGI. V was shortened by 5 bases and J by 3 bases, with 16 bases between the two germline ends. DNA of the CDR3: TGTGCCAGCAGTCTGACAGGTCAAGGTGACTATGGCTACACCTTC. Amino acids: CASSLTGQGDYGYTF.

In its sample, this clonotype was seen a few times. CDR3 in DNA: TGCGCCAGCAGCAAAGGAAATCGCTTATCAATGGAGGAAAAACTGTTTTTT. This codes for CASSKGNRLSMEEKLFF. This chain joins TRBV4-3 and TRBJ1-4; no firm D call. The CDR3 totals 17 residues. Per the germline V gene, CDR1 is LGHNA and CDR2 is YSLEER. V was trimmed by 5 bases and J by 8 bases, leaving 24 bases between them.

In this sample, this clonotype turned up a few times. The CDR3 protein is CASSLMTEQFF. The DNA for the CDR3 is TGCGCCAGCAGCTTAATGACCGAGCAGTTCTTC. This chain links TRBV5-1 with TRBJ2-1; D gene unclear. The CDR3 is 11 residues long. Looked up from germline, CDR1 is SGHRS and CDR2 is YFSETQ. V lost 2 bases, J lost 10 bases, and 7 bases lay in between.

This clonotype has a count of ten or more. The V call is TRBV20-1, the J call TRBJ2-3; TRBD1 is a possible D gene (7 bases). This CDR3 spans 13 amino acids. Germline V lookup: CDR1 DFQATT, CDR2 SNEGSKA (reference sequence). V was pared by 4 bases and J by 6 bases, with 14 bases between. The CDR3 protein is CSAIGRGVDTQYF. CDR3 in DNA: TGCAGTGCTATCGGCAGGGGGGTGGATACGCAGTATTTT.

This clonotype was seen a few times. The chain is built from TRBV12-3 or TRBV12-4 and TRBJ1-3, with 9 bases that match TRBD1. V shed 7 bases and J 4 bases; nucleotides not matched to a gene: 5. There are 14 residues in the CDR3. In DNA, the CDR3 is TGTGCCAGCACGGGACAGGGAAAGGGAAACACCATATATTTT. This gives the protein CASTGQGKGNTIYF.

Many counts were recorded for this clonotype. The genes are TRBV20-1 and TRBJ2-5; tentatively, D is TRBD2 (6 bases). CDR1 DFQATT and CDR2 SNEGSKA come from the germline V gene (reference sequence). The CDR3 has 13 residues. With 1 base removed from V and 2 bases from J, the gap between germline ends came to 8 bases. The CDR3 reads CSARGRGQETQYF. Written as DNA, the CDR3 is TGCAGTGCTAGAGGACGGGGGCAAGAGACCCAGTACTTC.

This clonotype came up a few times. This chain uses TRBV27 with TRBJ1-1; TRBD1 agrees at 8 bases. This CDR3 region has 13 residues. V was pared by 3 bases and J by 6 bases, with 3 bases of the junction left unmatched. Germline V gene lookup returns CDR1 MNHEY and CDR2 SMNVEV (reference sequence). CDR3 bases: TGTGCCAGCAGTTTCAGGGGGCGACCTGAAGCTTTCTTT. Amino acid sequence: CASSFRGRPEAFF.

The sample holds one count of this clonotype. The V and J genes are TRBV9 and TRBJ2-3; 8 positions agree with TRBD2. The CDR3 is made up of 15 amino acids. With V trimmed by 0 bases and J by 6 bases, 6 bases remained unmatched. Germline loops: CDR1 SGDLS, CDR2 YYNGEE. The chain's CDR3 is CASSVDAGGGDTQYF. In DNA, the CDR3 is TGTGCCAGCAGCGTAGATGCGGGGGGCGGTGATACGCAGTATTTT.

V is TRBV7-2 and J is TRBJ1-1; no clear D. V was shortened by 1 base and J by 1 base, with 13 bases between the two germline ends. Germline V gene sequence: CDR1 SGHTA, CDR2 FQGNSA. The CDR3 is made up of 16 amino acids. In nucleotides, the CDR3 is TGTGCCAGCAGCTTAGGTAGCGGGCACAAGAACACTGAAGCTTTCTTT. Translating it yields CASSLGSGHKNTEAFF.

DNA of the CDR3: TGTGCCAGCAGCGCCCAACTAGCTGGTTTGGATACGCAGTATTTT. Translation gives CASSAQLAGLDTQYF. The chain has TRBV9 and TRBJ2-3; D possibly corresponds to TRBD2 (6 bases). The length of the CDR3 is 15 residues. The ends were cut back, 3 bases at V and 6 bases at J, with 17 bases in the middle. Germline loops: CDR1 SGDLS, CDR2 YYNGEE.